These 15 T cell receptor beta chains share one sample of origin, sequenced in a study of T cell clones after liver transplantation. Sequencing was performed with immunoSEQ multiplex PCR; in TCRdb, only in-frame clones are kept and a portion is missing. Among 75,000 to 85,000 clones listed, approximately 82% were seen once. Here the sequenced sample was CD4+ T cells from blood, taken at the 22-month timepoint. These receptors were taken from a human patient who received a liver transplant. Some T cells may be transferred from the graft donor.

The rearrangement links TRBV7-2 to TRBJ2-3; tentatively, D is TRBD1 (6 bases). Germline assignment: CDR1 SGHTA and CDR2 FQGNSA. V lost 5 bases and J 0 bases, leaving 12 bases between the germline ends. The CDR3 loop spans 15 amino acids. In nucleotides, the CDR3 is TGTGCCAGCAGCCGTCCCGGGACAAGCACAGATACGCAGTATTTT. Protein product: CASSRPGTSTDTQYF.

This clone appeared a single time. The chain has TRBV19 and TRBJ1-1, with a weak D call TRBD1 (6 bases). The CDR3 has 14 amino acids. The V gene's germline CDR1 is LNHDA and CDR2 SQIVND (reference sequence). V shed 5 bases and J shed 4 bases, with 14 bases lying between them. CDR3 nucleotides: TGTGCCAGTAGTGGGGGCTGGGGCCCCACTGAAGCTTTCTTT. Translation: CASSGGWGPTEAFF. Based on the CDR3 plus reference TRBV19 and TRBJ1-1, the full variable domain is DGGITQSPKYLFRKEGQNVTLSCEQNLNHDAMYWYRQDPGQGLRLIYYSQIVNDFQKGDIAEGYSVSREKKESFPLTVTSAQKNPTAFYLCASSGGWGPTEAFFGQGTRLTVV.

As for this clone: The germline gene is not matched at one end of the junction; a read error may be the cause. This chain connects TRBV6-1 to TRBJ2-7; the D is unclear. The germline V gene encodes CDR1 MNHNS and CDR2 SASEGT. The CDR3 spans 17 residues. CDR3 nucleotides: TGTGCCAGCAGCGAAGGTACCGGACCTAAAAATATGGGCGAGCAGTACTTC. Translating gives CASSEGTGPKNMGEQYF.

This clone came up a few times. J is TRBJ1-4 and V is TRBV19; TRBD1 is a possible D gene (6 bases). Germline assignment: CDR1 LNHDA and CDR2 SQIVND (reference sequence). CDR3 length: 14 residues. Trimming shortened V by 4 bases and J by 8 bases, and 14 bases separated the two germline ends. CDR3 sequence: CASSTPDSGEKLFF. CDR3 in DNA: TGTGCCAGTAGTACCCCGGACAGTGGAGAAAAACTGTTTTTT.

This clone was seen only a few times. V gene TRBV6-5 combines with J gene TRBJ2-7; 12 bases fit TRBD2. Looked up from germline, CDR1 is MNHEY and CDR2 is SVGAGI. V lost 4 bases, J lost 6 bases, and 7 bases stayed unmatched. This CDR3 is built from 15 residues. The CDR3 region is CASSSSLAGGSEQYF. Written as DNA, the CDR3 is TGTGCCAGCAGTTCCTCACTAGCGGGAGGATCCGAGCAGTACTTC.

The chain couples TRBV5-1 to TRBJ2-3; 10 nucleotides align to TRBD2. Trimming cost V 4 bases and J 3 bases; bases outside gene matches: 11. Germline V lookup: CDR1 SGHRS, CDR2 YFSETQ. This CDR3 has 17 amino acids. The CDR3 loop is CASSRNPSGRETDTQYF. As DNA, the CDR3 is TGCGCCAGCAGCCGAAACCCAAGCGGGAGGGAAACAGATACGCAGTATTTT. The full variable domain, completed using reference TRBV5-1 and TRBJ2-3, is KAGVTQTPRYLIKTRGQQVTLSCSPISGHRSVSWYQQTPGQGLQFLFEYFSETQRNKGNFPGRFSGRQFSNSRSEMNVSTLELGDSALYLCASSRNPSGRETDTQYFGPGTRLTVL.

The chain recombines TRBV25-1 with TRBJ1-1; 7 bases match TRBD1. This CDR3 is built from 13 residues. V lost 4 bases, J lost 5 bases, and 4 bases stayed unmatched. The germline V gene encodes CDR1 MGHDK and CDR2 SYGVNS. The CDR3 DNA follows: TGTGCCAGCAGTGCTAAGACAGGGACTGAAGCTTTCTTT. This codes for CASSAKTGTEAFF. Supplemented by reference TRBV25-1 and TRBJ1-1, the full variable domain reads EADIYQTPRYLVIGTGKKITLECSQTMGHDKMYWYQQDPGMELHLIHYSYGVNSTEKGDLSSESTVSRIRTEHFPLTLESARPSHTSQYLCASSAKTGTEAFFGQGTRLTVV.

This clone came up once. This chain connects TRBV6-5 to TRBJ1-2; no clear D gene. The V and J ends lost 5 bases and 5 bases respectively, with 12 bases between them. CDR1 and CDR2 (germline): MNHEY, SVGAGI. This CDR3 has 13 residues. Here the CDR3 DNA reads TGTGCCAGCAGTCCCCTTAACACGTATGGCTACACCTTC. Its translation: CASSPLNTYGYTF.

This rearrangement joins TRBV7-2 to TRBJ2-5, with 14 positions matching TRBD2. V dropped 1 base and J dropped 4; count of bases not matched to a gene: 2. Germline values: CDR1 SGHTA, CDR2 FQGNSA. CDR3 length: 16 amino acids. CDR3 loop: CASSLGLAGGRETQYF. CDR3 nucleotides: TGTGCCAGCAGCTTAGGACTAGCGGGGGGGCGAGAGACCCAGTACTTC.

There are a few counts of this clone. The CDR3: CSVTTGGAYNEQFF. The DNA of the CDR3 is TGCAGCGTTACCACAGGGGGCGCTTACAATGAGCAGTTCTTC. The rearrangement links TRBV29-1 to TRBJ2-1; 9 nucleotides agree with TRBD1. Germline V lookup: CDR1 SQVTM, CDR2 ANQGSEA. The V gene end was trimmed by 5 bases and the J gene end by 4 bases; junction bases not matched to a gene: 6. The CDR3 has 14 residues.

The rearrangement joins TRBV7-3 to TRBJ2-1, with 13 bases that match TRBD2. The germline V gene has CDR1 SGHTA and CDR2 FQGTGA. V shed 2 bases, J shed 8 bases, and the junction held 12 bases outside the gene matches. CDR3 length: 18 residues. The chain's CDR3 is CASSLLIPGTSGAYEQFF. The CDR3 coding sequence is TGTGCCAGCAGCTTACTTATTCCCGGGACTAGCGGGGCCTATGAGCAGTTCTTC.

The chain joins TRBV28 to TRBJ1-5; D gene ambiguous. CDR3 size: 13 residues. Germline CDR1 is MDHEN and CDR2 is SYDVKM. Trimming took off 8 bases at V and 1 base at J, with 9 bases between the two ends. The CDR3 region is CASRAQSNQPQHF. CDR3 nucleotide sequence: TGTGCCAGCCGGGCCCAAAGCAATCAGCCCCAGCATTTT.

This rearrangement joins TRBV6-6 to TRBJ2-7; 13 bases are shared with TRBD2. With 7 bases clipped from V and 5 bases from J, the junction kept 5 bases outside the gene matches. This CDR3 has 14 amino acids. Germline CDR1 reads MNHNY; CDR2 reads SVGAGI (reference sequence). CDR3 sequence reads: CASNQGLAGHEQYF. In DNA form, the CDR3 reads TGTGCCAGCAACCAGGGACTAGCGGGACACGAGCAGTACTTC.

The V call is TRBV19, the J call TRBJ2-7; 7 bases are a match to TRBD1. The CDR3 consists of 15 residues. Germline V gene sequence: CDR1 LNHDA, CDR2 SQIVND (reference sequence). The ends lost 4 bases at V and 6 bases at J; junction bases unmatched: 12. CDR3 sequence reads: CASSRTTGYETEQYF. CDR3 DNA: TGTGCCAGTAGTAGAACGACAGGGTATGAAACCGAGCAGTACTTC.

This chain uses TRBV19 with TRBJ1-5; D is unclear. The CDR3 totals 13 residues. Germline V gene data show CDR1 as LNHDA and CDR2 as SQIVND (reference sequence). The germline V and J ends were trimmed by 3 bases and 3 bases, with 6 bases remaining between them. The CDR3: CASSIRNNQPQHF. The DNA of the CDR3 is TGTGCCAGTAGTATCAGAAACAATCAGCCCCAGCATTTT.